A single sample is the source of the 26 T cell receptor beta chains below, sequenced in a study of T cells expressing NK-cell markers. Each CDR3 protein gets one entry in TCRdb, which reprocessed the 5' RACE reads and gives no DNA. The sample table sets out 500,000 or so distinct CDR3 sequences. Sequenced sample: blood T cells: a sorted CD56 or NKG2C T cell subset, CD4+ or CD8+ T cells, or bulk PBMC T cells (not recorded which). The origin of the receptors is a man younger than 35 in good health.

The V gene is TRBV20-1, the J gene TRBJ2-7; as DNA is missing, the TRBD2 call by TCRdb cannot be tested. The CDR3 length is 14 residues. Germline V gene data show CDR1 as DFQATT and CDR2 as SNEGSKA (reference sequence). The CDR3 sequence: CSARVDSRPYEQYF.

This chain uses TRBV29-1 with TRBJ2-7; the TCRdb D gene call, TRBD2, has no DNA to confirm it. The CDR3 has 13 residues. Per germline, CDR1 SQVTM and CDR2 ANQGSEA. The CDR3 is CSAGGLQTYEQYF.

The chain joins TRBV5-1 to TRBJ1-2; TCRdb reports TRBD1, a call that lacks DNA to check it against. CDR3 length equals 15 residues. Germline CDR1 is SGHRS and CDR2 is YFSETQ. This CDR3 reads CASSSGPGQGRGYTF.

The V call is TRBV7-3, the J call TRBJ2-7; as DNA is missing, the TRBD1 call by TCRdb cannot be tested. Germline values: CDR1 SGHTA, CDR2 FQGTGA. This CDR3 region has 16 residues. The CDR3 here is CASSPGGGVSLYEQYF.

The chain carries TRBV20-1 and TRBJ2-7; TCRdb selects TRBD2, and the lack of DNA leaves this call unchecked. CDR1 is DFQATT, CDR2 SNEGSKA, per germline (reference sequence). The CDR3 runs to 13 residues. This CDR3 is CSARISPGDEQYF.

V is TRBV9 and J is TRBJ2-7; TCRdb's D call of TRBD1 is untestable without DNA. CDR3 size: 15 residues. The germline CDR1 and CDR2 sequences are SGDLS and YYNGEE. The CDR3 region is CASSPLLEGPYEQYF.

The chain links TRBV4-2 to TRBJ2-7; TCRdb gives TRBD2 as the D gene, but with no DNA this cannot be confirmed. The CDR3 extends over 16 amino acids. The germline V gene has CDR1 LGHNA and CDR2 YNFKEQ. The CDR3 loop reads CASSHPERVGGGEQYF.

The chain uses TRBV18 and TRBJ1-5; TCRdb's assignment of TRBD1 cannot be checked, as there is no DNA. Germline CDR1 reads KGHSH; CDR2 reads LQKENI. The CDR3 extends over 14 amino acids. The CDR3 loop is CASSPGAGSQPQHF.

The rearrangement joins TRBV25-1 to TRBJ2-7; TCRdb proposes TRBD2, but this gene call is untestable without DNA. CDR1 and CDR2 (germline): MGHDK, SYGVNS. The CDR3 spans 15 residues. The CDR3 loop is CASSSWEAASYEQYF.

The J gene is TRBJ2-1, the V gene TRBV9; the D call from TCRdb, TRBD2, cannot be confirmed without DNA. CDR1 is SGDLS, CDR2 YYNGEE, per germline. The CDR3 consists of 15 residues. The CDR3 sequence is CASTRRGYPNNEQFF.

The CDR3 region is CASSLRQGAGELFF. The rearrangement uses TRBV11-3 and TRBJ2-2; TCRdb indicates TRBD1, and absent DNA this call remains unverified. The CDR3 spans 14 residues. The germline V gene encodes CDR1 SGHNT and CDR2 YENEEA.

CDR3: CASDAGEGEAFF. The V gene is TRBV12-3 or TRBV12-4, the J gene TRBJ1-1. The CDR3 extends over 12 amino acids.

V is TRBV20-1 and J is TRBJ2-2; the D call of TRBD1 rests on TCRdb alone, since no DNA is present to check it. Germline V gene sequence: CDR1 DFQATT, CDR2 SNEGSKA (reference sequence). This CDR3 has 15 residues. CDR3: CSARGTGGRTGELFF.

The chain employs TRBV5-8 and TRBJ2-1. Per the germline V gene, CDR1 is SGHTS and CDR2 is YDEGEE. This CDR3 spans 13 amino acids. Here the CDR3 reads CASSPRLRREQFF.

This chain joins TRBV4-3 and TRBJ2-5; TCRdb indicates TRBD1, and absent DNA this call remains unverified. The length of the CDR3 is 15 residues. Germline V gene sequence: CDR1 LGHNA, CDR2 YSLEER. This CDR3 reads CASSPLPGPLETQYF.

The V and J genes are TRBV29-1 and TRBJ1-2; the D gene TCRdb calls, TRBD1, cannot be checked with no DNA. Germline assignment: CDR1 SQVTM and CDR2 ANQGSEA. This CDR3 has 14 residues. CDR3 amino acids: CSVGGQGARNGYTF.

This chain connects TRBV15 to TRBJ1-5; the D call of TRBD1 rests on TCRdb alone, since no DNA is present to check it. CDR1 and CDR2 (germline): LNHNV, YYDKDF (reference sequence). The CDR3 contains 17 residues. CDR3 amino acids: CATSRGQTGRSNQPQHF.

The chain links TRBV4-1 to TRBJ1-1. This CDR3 region has 14 residues. The germline V gene has CDR1 MGHRA and CDR2 YSYEKL. The CDR3 here is CASSPLVVNTEAFF.

CDR3 region: CASSLRPTDTIYF. This sequence joins TRBV5-1 and TRBJ1-3; there is no DNA to check the TCRdb D call of TRBD1. This CDR3 is 13 amino acids long. Germline CDR1 SGHRS, CDR2 YFSETQ. Based on the CDR3 plus reference TRBV5-1 and TRBJ1-3, the full variable domain is KAGVTQTPRYLIKTRGQQVTLSCSPISGHRSVSWYQQTPGQGLQFLFEYFSETQRNKGNFPGRFSGRQFSNSRSEMNVSTLELGDSALYLCASSLRPTDTIYFGEGSWLTVV.

V usage is TRBV5-1 and J usage is TRBJ2-2; checking the TCRdb D call of TRBD2 is not possible without DNA. Germline V CDR1 and CDR2: SGHRS, YFSETQ. This CDR3 comprises 18 residues. The CDR3 is CASSFFLAGGLDTGELFF.

The chain's CDR3 is CASSQFRGVYEKLFF. This chain joins TRBV4-1 and TRBJ1-4; TCRdb designates TRBD1, a call that cannot be tested without DNA. Germline CDR1 and CDR2: MGHRA and YSYEKL. CDR3 length: 15 residues.

The chain couples TRBV18 to TRBJ2-5. Germline assignment: CDR1 KGHSH and CDR2 LQKENI. This CDR3 is built from 16 residues. The CDR3 loop is CASSPLHLGNQETQYF.

The V gene is TRBV20-1, the J gene TRBJ1-4; TCRdb reports TRBD1, a call that lacks DNA to check it against. CDR1 DFQATT and CDR2 SNEGSKA come from the germline V gene (reference sequence). The CDR3 is made up of 14 amino acids. The CDR3 sequence: CSASGTGKSEKLFF.

This chain links TRBV19 with TRBJ1-3; TCRdb calls TRBD1, which cannot be checked without DNA. This CDR3 is 14 amino acids long. Germline V gene data show CDR1 as LNHDA and CDR2 as SQIVND (reference sequence). The CDR3 reads CASMSGSSGNTIYF. Variable domain in full (rest from reference TRBV19 and TRBJ1-3): DGGITQSPKYLFRKEGQNVTLSCEQNLNHDAMYWYRQDPGQGLRLIYYSQIVNDFQKGDIAEGYSVSREKKESFPLTVTSAQKNPTAFYLCASMSGSSGNTIYFGEGSWLTVV.

V is TRBV11-2 and J is TRBJ2-1; TCRdb's D gene call, TRBD2, goes unchecked for lack of DNA. The germline CDR1 and CDR2 sequences are SGHAT and FQNNGV. CDR3 length: 15 amino acids. The CDR3 sequence: CASGGWDFAYNEQFF.

This sequence joins TRBV4-1 and TRBJ2-3; without DNA, the TCRdb call of TRBD2 cannot be checked. This CDR3 has 19 residues. Looked up from germline, CDR1 is MGHRA and CDR2 is YSYEKL. The CDR3: CASSNRRITSGRVVDTQYF.